This TCR beta chain was obtained from a study of circulating and synovial CD4+ cells in juvenile arthritis. CDR3 length: 14 residues. The ends lost 7 bases at V and 5 bases at J; junction bases unmatched: 9. From germline, CDR1 is MNHNS and CDR2 SASEGT. The table came from immunoSEQ multiplex PCR; TCRdb's copy has only in-frame clones and leaves some out. The profile shows over 30,000 clones, nearly 95% of them singletons. This rearrangement joins TRBV6-1 to TRBJ2-7; TRBD1 matches at 9 bases. Sequencing was performed on CD4+ T cells from blood. The receptor was derived from a human donor with juvenile idiopathic arthritis. CDR3 bases: TGTGCCAGCAAAACCGGGACAGGGCGTGACGAGCAGTACTTC. It yields the protein CASKTGTGRDEQYF.